This T cell receptor beta chain was retrieved from a study of yellow fever vaccine responses in identical twins. This CDR3 has 14 amino acids. Trimming took 3 bases from V and 9 from J, leaving 16 bases between them. CDR1 and CDR2 (germline): KGHSH, LQKENI. TCRdb reprocessed the RT-PCR reads with MiXCR, giving one entry per CDR3 protein. The sample records some 16,000 distinct CDR3 sequences, around 80% being singletons. The clonotype was recovered from a woman younger than 30 who received the yellow fever vaccine. The sample here was T cells from blood (PBMCs), unsorted or a sorted subset (not recorded which), taken before or after yellow fever vaccination (not recorded which). The J gene is TRBJ2-3, the V gene TRBV18; the D call may be TRBD1 or TRBD2 (5 bases each). CDR3 sequence: CASSPTVHPGTQYF. DNA for the CDR3: TGTGCCAGCTCACCGACAGTACATCCGGGAACGCAGTATTTT.